A selection of T cell receptor beta chains follows, all from one sample in a study of blood T cell repertoires in COVID-19. Profiled with immunoSEQ multiplex PCR; TCRdb holds only in-frame clones, not every one. This table has about 220,000 clones, over 75% appearing once. Sequenced: peripheral blood. These receptors were obtained from a human donor in a cohort sampled during active COVID-19. Both conserved end residues are part of each CDR3. A D gene is named only where the DNA matches it firmly. Not every row has a clone size; where given, it reads once, few, many or a size class.

j_call v_call d_call clone_size cdr3_nt cdr3_aa
TRBJ1-4 TRBV5-1 TRBD1 . TGCGCCAGCAGCCCGGACAGGGGGGGCGAAAAACTGTTTTTT CASSPDRGGEKLFF
TRBJ1-6 TRBV28 TRBD1 . TGTGCCAGCAGTCCGGGACAGAGAAATTCACCCCTCCACTTT CASSPGQRNSPLHF
TRBJ1-2 TRBV6-6 . . TGTGCCAGCAGTTACAAGGGGTATGGCTACACCTTC CASSYKGYGYTF
TRBJ2-7 TRBV4-2 TRBD2 . TGTGCCAGCAGCCAAGCCCCCCGCGGGGGGGCTGACTACGAGCAGTACTTC CASSQAPRGGADYEQYF
TRBJ2-3 TRBV27 . once TGTGCCAGCAGTTTCCTTGACAGATTAGCAGATACGCAGTATTTT CASSFLDRLADTQYF
TRBJ1-1 TRBV5-6 . . TGTGCCAGCAGCTTGGTTCGACAGAAAGGTGAAGCTTTCTTT CASSLVRQKGEAFF
TRBJ2-7 TRBV7-3 . . TGTGCCAGCAGCTTACAGGGGAGGGCTCACGAGCAGTACTTC CASSLQGRAHEQYF
TRBJ2-2 TRBV4-1 . . TGCGCCAGCAGCTTGGGCCCGAACACCGGGGAGCTGTTTTTT CASSLGPNTGELFF
TRBJ1-5 TRBV4-1 . few TGCGCCAGCAGCCAAGACTTCGGGGGTTTGGGGCAGCCCCAGCATTTT CASSQDFGGLGQPQHF
TRBJ2-5 TRBV29-1 . . TGCAGCTTCAAGGAGGTCGGGACCCAGTACTTC CSFKEVGTQYF
TRBJ2-5 TRBV6-5 TRBD1 . TGTGCCAGCAGTCTTATGGACAGGCTCCAAGAGACCCAGTACTTC CASSLMDRLQETQYF
TRBJ2-7 TRBV2 TRBD1 . TGTGCCAGCAGTGAATCACGGGCCAGGGGGGAGCAGTACTTC CASSESRARGEQYF